The 2 T cell receptor beta chains reported below all come from one sample, sequenced in a study of control samples from healthy donors and cancer patients. TCRdb keeps only in-frame clones here, not all; method: immunoSEQ multiplex PCR. Here the sample spans some 70,000 clones, 83% being singletons. Material for sequencing was blood. The receptors were sampled from a man in his fifties or sixties in good health.

The chain combines TRBV7-2 with TRBJ1-2; D may be TRBD1 (5 bases). The V and J ends lost 5 bases and 6 bases respectively, with 13 bases between them. Looked up from germline, CDR1 is SGHTA and CDR2 is FQGNSA. The CDR3 has 13 residues. CDR3 nucleotides: TGTGCCAGCAGCCCAGCTGGCAGGGATGGCTACACCTTC. Protein product: CASSPAGRDGYTF.

V usage is TRBV2 and J usage is TRBJ2-3, with D perhaps TRBD2 (5 bases). Germline V gives CDR1 SNHLY, CDR2 FYNNEI. The length of the CDR3 is 14 residues. V dropped 6 bases and J dropped 2 bases, with 12 bases sitting between them. The CDR3 loop is CASSGMTPTDTQYF. Written as DNA, the CDR3 is TGTGCCAGCAGCGGGATGACTCCCACAGATACGCAGTATTTT.